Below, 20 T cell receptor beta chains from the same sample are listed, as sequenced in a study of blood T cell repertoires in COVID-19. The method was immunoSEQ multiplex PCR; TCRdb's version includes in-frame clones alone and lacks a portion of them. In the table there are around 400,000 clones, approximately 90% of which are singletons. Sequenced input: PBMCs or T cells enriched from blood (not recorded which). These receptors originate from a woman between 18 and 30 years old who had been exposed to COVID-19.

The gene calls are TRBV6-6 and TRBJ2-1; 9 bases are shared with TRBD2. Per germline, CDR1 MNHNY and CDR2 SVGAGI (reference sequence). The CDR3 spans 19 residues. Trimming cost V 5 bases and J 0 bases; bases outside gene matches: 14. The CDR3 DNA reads TGTGCCAGCAGTCGGGGGGTAGCGGGGGCCGAGAGCTCCTACAATGAGCAGTTCTTC. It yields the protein CASSRGVAGAESSYNEQFF.

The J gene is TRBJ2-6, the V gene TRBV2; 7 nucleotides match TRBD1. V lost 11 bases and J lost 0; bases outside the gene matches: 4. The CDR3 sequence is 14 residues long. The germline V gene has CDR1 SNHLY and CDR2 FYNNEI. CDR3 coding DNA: TGTGCCCAAGCAGGGGGCTCTGGGGCCAACGTCCTGACTTTC. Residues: CAQAGGSGANVLTF.

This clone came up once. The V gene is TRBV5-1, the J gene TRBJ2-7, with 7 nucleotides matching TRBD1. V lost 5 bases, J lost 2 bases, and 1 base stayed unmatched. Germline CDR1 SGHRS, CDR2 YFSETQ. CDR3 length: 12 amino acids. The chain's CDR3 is CASRQGAYEQYF. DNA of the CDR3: TGCGCCAGCAGGCAGGGGGCCTACGAGCAGTACTTC.

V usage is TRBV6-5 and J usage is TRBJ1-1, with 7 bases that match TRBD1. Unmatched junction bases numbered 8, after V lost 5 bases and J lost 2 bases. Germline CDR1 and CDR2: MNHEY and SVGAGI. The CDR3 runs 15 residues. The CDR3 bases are TGTGCCAGCAGTCCCCGGACAGGTCTTAACACTGAAGCTTTCTTT. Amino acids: CASSPRTGLNTEAFF.

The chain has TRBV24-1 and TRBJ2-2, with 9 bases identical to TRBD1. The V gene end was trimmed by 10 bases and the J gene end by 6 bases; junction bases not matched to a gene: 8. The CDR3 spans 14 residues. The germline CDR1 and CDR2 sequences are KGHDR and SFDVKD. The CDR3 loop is CATQPGQGPGELFF. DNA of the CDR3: TGTGCCACACAACCGGGACAGGGCCCCGGGGAGCTGTTTTTT.

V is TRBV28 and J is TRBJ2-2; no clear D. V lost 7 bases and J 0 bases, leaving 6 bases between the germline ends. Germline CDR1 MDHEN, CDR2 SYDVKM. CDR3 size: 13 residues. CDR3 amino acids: CASISTNTGELFF. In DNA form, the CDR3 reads TGTGCCAGCATTTCCACGAACACCGGGGAGCTGTTTTTT. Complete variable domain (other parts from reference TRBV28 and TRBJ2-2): DVKVTQSSRYLVKRTGEKVFLECVQDMDHENMFWYRQDPGLGLRLIYFSYDVKMKEKGDIPEGYSVSREKKERFSLILESASTNQTSMYLCASISTNTGELFFGEGSRLTVL.

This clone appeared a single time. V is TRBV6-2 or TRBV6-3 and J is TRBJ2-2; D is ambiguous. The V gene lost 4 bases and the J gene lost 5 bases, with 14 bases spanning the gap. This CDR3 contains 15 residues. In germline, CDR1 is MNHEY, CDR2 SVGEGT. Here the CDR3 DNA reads TGTGCCAGCAGTTTTCAACTAACCCAGACCGGGGAGCTGTTTTTT. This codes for CASSFQLTQTGELFF.

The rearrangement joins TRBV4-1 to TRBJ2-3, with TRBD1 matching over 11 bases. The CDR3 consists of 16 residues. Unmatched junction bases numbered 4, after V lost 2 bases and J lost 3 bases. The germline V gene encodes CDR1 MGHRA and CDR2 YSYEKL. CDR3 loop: CASSQPGTGGTDTQYF. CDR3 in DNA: TGCGCCAGCAGCCAACCCGGGACAGGGGGGACAGATACGCAGTATTTT.

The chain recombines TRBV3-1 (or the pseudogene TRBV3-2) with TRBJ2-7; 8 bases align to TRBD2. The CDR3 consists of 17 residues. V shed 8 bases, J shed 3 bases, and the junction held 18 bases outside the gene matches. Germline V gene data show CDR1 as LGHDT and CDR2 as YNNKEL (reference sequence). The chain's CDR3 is CASSRGAGGLLLYEQYF. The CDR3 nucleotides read TGTGCCAGCTCTCGTGGTGCGGGGGGTCTCCTTCTCTACGAGCAGTACTTC.

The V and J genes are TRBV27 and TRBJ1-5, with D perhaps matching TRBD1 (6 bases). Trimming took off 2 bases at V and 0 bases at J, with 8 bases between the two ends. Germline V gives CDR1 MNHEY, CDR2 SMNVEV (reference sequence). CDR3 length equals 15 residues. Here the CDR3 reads CASSLRGTSNQPQHF. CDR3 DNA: TGTGCCAGCAGTTTAAGGGGGACTAGCAATCAGCCCCAGCATTTT.

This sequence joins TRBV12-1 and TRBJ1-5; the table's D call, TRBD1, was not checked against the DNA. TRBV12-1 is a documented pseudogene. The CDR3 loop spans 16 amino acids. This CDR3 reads CASSLNRDRENQPQHF. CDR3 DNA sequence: TGTGCCAGCAGCCTTAACCGGGACAGAGAAAATCAGCCCCAGCATTTT.

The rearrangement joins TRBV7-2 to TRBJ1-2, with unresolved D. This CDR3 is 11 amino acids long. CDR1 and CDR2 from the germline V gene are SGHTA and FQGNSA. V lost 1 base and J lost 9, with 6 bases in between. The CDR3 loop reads CASSLVASYTF. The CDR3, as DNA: TGTGCCAGCAGCTTAGTTGCGAGCTACACCTTC. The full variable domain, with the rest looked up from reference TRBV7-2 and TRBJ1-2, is GAGVSQSPSNKVTEKGKDVELRCDPISGHTALYWYRQSLGQGLEFLIYFQGNSAPDKSGLPSDRFSAERTGGSVSTLTIQRTQQEDSAVYLCASSLVASYTFGSGTRLTVV.

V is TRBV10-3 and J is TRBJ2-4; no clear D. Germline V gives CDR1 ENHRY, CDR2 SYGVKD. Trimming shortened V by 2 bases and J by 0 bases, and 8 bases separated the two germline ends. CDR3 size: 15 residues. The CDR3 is CAISEGPLAKNIQYF. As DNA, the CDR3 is TGTGCCATCAGTGAGGGGCCCCTAGCCAAAAACATTCAGTACTTC.

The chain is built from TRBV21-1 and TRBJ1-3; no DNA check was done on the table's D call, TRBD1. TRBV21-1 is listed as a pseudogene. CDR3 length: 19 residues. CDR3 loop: CASSKLAAEGTGSGNTIYF. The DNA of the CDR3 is TGTGCCAGCAGCAAATTAGCGGCGGAGGGGACAGGGTCTGGAAACACCATATATTTT.

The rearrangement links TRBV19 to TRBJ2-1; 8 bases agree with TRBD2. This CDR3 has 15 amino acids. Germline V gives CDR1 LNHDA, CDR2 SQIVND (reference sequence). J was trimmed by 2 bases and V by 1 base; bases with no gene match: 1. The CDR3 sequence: CASSIGSGTYNEQFF. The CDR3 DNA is TGTGCCAGTAGTATAGGTAGCGGGACCTACAATGAGCAGTTCTTC.

In DNA, the CDR3 is TGTGCCAGCAGTGGGTTCCGGGACAGGGACGAAAAACTGTTTTTT. Translating gives CASSGFRDRDEKLFF. V and J are TRBV2 and TRBJ1-4; 9 bases agree with TRBD1. Losses at the gene ends were 4 bases for V and 8 bases for J; bases not matched to a gene: 8. This CDR3 spans 15 amino acids. Looked up from germline, CDR1 is SNHLY and CDR2 is FYNNEI.

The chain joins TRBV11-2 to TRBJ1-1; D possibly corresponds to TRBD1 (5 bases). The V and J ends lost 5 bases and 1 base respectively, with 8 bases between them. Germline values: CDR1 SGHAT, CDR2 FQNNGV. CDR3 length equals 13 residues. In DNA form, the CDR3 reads TGTGCCAGCAGCAAAGACAGGAACACTGAAGCTTTCTTT. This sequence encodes CASSKDRNTEAFF.

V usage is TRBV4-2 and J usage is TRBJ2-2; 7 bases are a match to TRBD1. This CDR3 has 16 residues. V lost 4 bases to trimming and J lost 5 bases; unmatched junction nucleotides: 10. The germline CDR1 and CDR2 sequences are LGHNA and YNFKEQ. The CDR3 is CASSPSGTESTGELFF. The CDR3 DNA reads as TGTGCCAGCAGCCCGTCCGGGACAGAATCAACCGGGGAGCTGTTTTTT.

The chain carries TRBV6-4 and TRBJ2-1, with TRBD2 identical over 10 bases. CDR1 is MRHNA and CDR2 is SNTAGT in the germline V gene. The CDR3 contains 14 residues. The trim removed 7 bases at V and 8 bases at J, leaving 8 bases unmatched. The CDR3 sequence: CASKREGHTDEQFF. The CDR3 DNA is TGTGCCAGCAAGCGGGAGGGGCATACCGATGAGCAGTTCTTC.

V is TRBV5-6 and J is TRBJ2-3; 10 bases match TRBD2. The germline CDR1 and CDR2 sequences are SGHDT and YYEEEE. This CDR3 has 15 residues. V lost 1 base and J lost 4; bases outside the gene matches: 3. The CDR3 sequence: CASSLQREGPDTQYF. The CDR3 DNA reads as TGTGCCAGCAGCTTGCAGCGGGAGGGCCCAGATACGCAGTATTTT.